The clone carrying this T cell receptor (beta chain) appeared once. The sample belongs to a study of blood T cell repertoires in COVID-19. The overall study: Samples taken during acute and convalescent COVID-19 were collected in the United States, Italy and Spain. PBMCs, B-cell-depleted T cells, or T cells were the source of the cDNA or gDNA that made up the material.

Original analysis: Reference gene primers were amplified, and this amplification served to estimate nucleated cell counts. The table came from immunoSEQ multiplex PCR; TCRdb's copy has only in-frame clones and leaves some out. D and trimming come from the DNA, and the V and J calls and clone size come from that table. The profile shows about 140,000 clones, about 80% of them singletons. Sequencing was performed on peripheral blood. The origin of this receptor is a man aged 65 to 85 who had recovered from COVID-19.

CDR3 residues: CASSTTAGNTIYF. In nucleotides, the CDR3 is TGTGCCAGTAGTACGACGGCCGGGAACACCATATATTTT. The V gene is TRBV19, the J gene TRBJ1-3; D unresolved. The CDR3 runs to 13 residues. Per germline, CDR1 LNHDA and CDR2 SQIVND (reference sequence). The V end was cut by 4 bases, the J end by 7 bases, with 11 bases between.